This T cell receptor (beta chain) was sequenced during a study of technical replicates of blood from a few donors. Clones were sequenced by immunoSEQ multiplex PCR, and TCRdb holds only the in-frame ones, with some missing. The sample has more than 9,000 clones; roughly 94% are singletons. Trimming took 4 bases from V and 6 from J, leaving 14 bases between them. Germline CDR1 reads SGDLS; CDR2 reads YYNGEE. This CDR3 comprises 14 residues. Sequenced input: PBMCs. This rearrangement joins TRBV9 to TRBJ2-1; D ambiguous. The clonotype originates from a human donor in good health. The CDR3 protein is CASSPSATSNEQFF. CDR3 bases: TGTGCCAGCAGCCCGAGTGCCACGTCCAATGAGCAGTTCTTC.